The 26 T cell receptor beta chains below all came from one sample that was sequenced in a study of long-term antiretroviral therapy in people with HIV. Runs used v3.0 of the immunoSEQ assay and were done at survey level. Produced via immunoSEQ multiplex PCR; TCRdb's table is partial and in-frame only. The sample has about 18,000 clones, 76% seen once. The material was unsorted PBMCs, obtained 0.5 years before starting antiretroviral therapy. All receptors derive from a woman between 45 and 60 years old with HIV.

CDR3 sequence reads: CASGLGGGNTEAFF. The CDR3 nucleotides are TGTGCTAGTGGTTTGGGGGGAGGGAACACTGAAGCTTTCTTT. The rearrangement joins TRBV12-5 to TRBJ1-1; D unresolved. This CDR3 is built from 14 residues. V lost 1 base, J lost 1 base, and 7 bases lay in between. CDR1 and CDR2 from the germline V gene are LGHNT and FRNRAP.

This clone was recorded a few times. V is TRBV7-9 and J is TRBJ1-2, with 8 bases aligning to TRBD1. The J segment lost 7 bases and the V segment lost 5 bases, leaving 6 bases of the junction unmatched. The CDR3 loop spans 13 amino acids. Germline V gene sequence: CDR1 SEHNR, CDR2 FQNEAQ (reference sequence). The CDR3 region has the DNA TGTGCCAGCAGCCCAGGGGGCGGCGGTGGCTACACCTTC. As protein: CASSPGGGGGYTF.

This chain joins TRBV7-9 and TRBJ2-5; D is unresolved. Germline lookup yields CDR1 SEHNR and CDR2 FQNEAQ (reference sequence). With 1 base removed from V and 1 base from J, the gap between germline ends came to 4 bases. The CDR3 is made up of 13 amino acids. The CDR3 region is CASSLVGQETQYF. The CDR3 region has the DNA TGTGCCAGCAGCTTAGTAGGCCAAGAGACCCAGTACTTC.

The rearrangement uses TRBV30 and TRBJ1-4, with TRBD1 identical over 8 bases. The CDR3 totals 17 residues. Germline lookup yields CDR1 GTSNPN and CDR2 SVGIG (reference sequence). The trim removed 3 bases at V and 7 bases at J, leaving 16 bases unmatched. The CDR3 region is CAWSHGEGRGLSEKLFF. The CDR3 nucleotides read TGTGCCTGGAGCCACGGGGAGGGCAGGGGGCTTAGTGAAAAACTGTTTTTT.

V is TRBV6-1 and J is TRBJ1-2; TRBD1 might be the D (6 bases). CDR1 and CDR2 from the germline V gene are MNHNS and SASEGT. V was clipped by 7 bases and J by 4 bases, with 16 bases between them. This CDR3 has 14 residues. CDR3 in amino acids: CASIEQGRTYGYTF. CDR3 in DNA: TGTGCCAGCATCGAGCAGGGGAGGACCTATGGCTACACCTTC.

This clone is medium-sized. This chain links TRBV7-8 with TRBJ2-2; tentative D call: TRBD1 (5 bases). The CDR3 loop spans 16 amino acids. CDR1 and CDR2 from the germline V gene are SGHVS and FQNEAQ. V was shortened by 10 bases and J by 5 bases, with 23 bases between the two germline ends. The chain's CDR3 is CAIIPPPPPGTGELFF. The CDR3 DNA reads TGTGCCATCATACCACCGCCACCCCCAGGGACCGGGGAGCTGTTTTTT.

The chain links TRBV15 to TRBJ2-7; D possibly corresponds to TRBD1 (5 bases). V shed 7 bases and J shed 4 bases, with 17 bases lying between them. CDR1 is LNHNV and CDR2 is YYDKDF in the germline V gene (reference sequence). The CDR3 contains 14 residues. The CDR3 loop reads CATTSSGHRYEQYV. CDR3 sequence (DNA): TGTGCCACCACGAGTTCAGGACATAGATACGAGCAGTACGTC.

This sequence joins TRBV6-1 and TRBJ2-7; 7 positions match TRBD1. V shed 1 base and J 0 bases; nucleotides not matched to a gene: 3. There are 15 residues in the CDR3. From germline, CDR1 is MNHNS and CDR2 SASEGT. CDR3 in DNA: TGTGCCAGCAGTGAAGGGGGACAGAGCTCCTACGAGCAGTACGTC. Amino acid sequence: CASSEGGQSSYEQYV.

The gene calls are TRBV30 and TRBJ1-2, with D maybe TRBD1 (5 bases). This CDR3 is built from 15 residues. Per germline, CDR1 GTSNPN and CDR2 SVGIG (reference sequence). V lost 2 bases and J lost 6, with 19 bases in between. CDR3 in amino acids: CAWSPVNWDLHGYTF. The CDR3 region has the DNA TGTGCCTGGAGTCCGGTTAATTGGGACTTGCATGGCTACACCTTC.

The chain recombines TRBV5-4 with TRBJ2-1, with D possibly matching TRBD2 (5 bases). V shed 2 bases and J shed 7 bases, with 19 bases lying between them. The CDR3 loop spans 16 amino acids. Germline V CDR1 and CDR2: SGHNT, YYREEE (reference sequence). CDR3 sequence: CASSFASGAFSNEQFF. The CDR3 coding sequence is TGTGCCAGCAGCTTTGCCAGCGGCGCCTTCTCTAATGAGCAGTTCTTC.

This chain joins TRBV6-1 and TRBJ1-4, with D unclear. CDR1 and CDR2 from the germline V gene are MNHNS and SASEGT. Trimming removed 2 bases at V and 0 bases at J, with 13 bases between. The CDR3 extends over 17 amino acids. CDR3 amino acids: CASSELVGGATNEKLFF. CDR3 coding DNA: TGTGCCAGCAGTGAACTGGTGGGAGGAGCAACTAATGAAAAACTGTTTTTT.

This chain joins TRBV11-1 and TRBJ2-3, with TRBD1 matching 7 bases. Germline assignment: CDR1 SGHAT and CDR2 FQDESV (reference sequence). V lost 5 bases to trimming and J lost 2 bases; unmatched junction nucleotides: 7. This CDR3 is 15 amino acids long. CDR3 region: CASSPKDRSTDTQYF. The CDR3 DNA reads as TGTGCCAGCAGCCCAAAGGACAGGTCCACAGATACGCAGTATTTT.

V usage is TRBV5-5 and J usage is TRBJ2-7; D possibly uses TRBD1 or TRBD2 (5 bases each). Deletions cut 0 bases from V and 6 bases from J, with 19 bases between. The CDR3 length is 16 residues. Germline CDR1 and CDR2: SGHKS and YYEKEE (reference sequence). The chain's CDR3 is CASSLDTGTSSGEQYF. The CDR3 nucleotides read TGTGCCAGCAGCTTGGACACCGGGACGTCTTCCGGCGAGCAGTACTTC.

In DNA form, the CDR3 reads TGTGCCAGCAGCGTAGAAAGGACAGGGTACAATGAGCAGTTCTTC. Translation gives CASSVERTGYNEQFF. The rearrangement links TRBV9 to TRBJ2-1, with 8 bases lining up with TRBD1. Germline trimming cut 0 bases from V and 4 bases from J; bases unmatched to any gene: 3. This CDR3 is built from 15 residues. Germline lookup yields CDR1 SGDLS and CDR2 YYNGEE.

The J gene is TRBJ1-2, the V gene TRBV15; D remains ambiguous. Trimming removed 1 base from V and 7 bases from J, with 7 bases in between. Germline V gene lookup returns CDR1 LNHNV and CDR2 YYDKDF (reference sequence). The CDR3 contains 12 residues. CDR3: CATSRGNSGYTF. In nucleotides, the CDR3 is TGTGCCACCAGCAGAGGTAATAGTGGCTACACCTTC.

In this sample, this clone turned up a few times. V gene TRBV6-4 combines with J gene TRBJ2-1; D gene uncertain. In germline, CDR1 is MRHNA, CDR2 SNTAGT. With 4 bases removed from V and 2 bases from J, the gap between germline ends came to 15 bases. The CDR3 is 16 amino acids. The CDR3 DNA reads as TGTGCCAGCAGTGTTATGGTGGGCGGCACCTACAATGAGCAGTTCTTC. Translating gives CASSVMVGGTYNEQFF.

J is TRBJ2-3 and V is TRBV5-1; D unresolved. V was pared by 0 bases and J by 3 bases, with 14 bases between. Germline V gives CDR1 SGHRS, CDR2 YFSETQ. CDR3 length equals 16 residues. In nucleotides, the CDR3 is TGCGCCAGCAGCTTGGACCCTCTCGTCAGGACAGATACGCAGTATTTT. This translates into CASSLDPLVRTDTQYF.

The chain links TRBV28 to TRBJ1-4; D possibly corresponds to TRBD1 (6 bases). CDR3 size: 14 residues. Germline lookup yields CDR1 MDHEN and CDR2 SYDVKM. V lost 3 bases to trimming and J lost 7 bases, with 12 bases between them. The CDR3: CASSLGASSEKLFF. CDR3 DNA sequence: TGTGCCAGCAGTTTGGGGGCCTCGAGTGAAAAACTGTTTTTT.

The V gene is TRBV2, the J gene TRBJ1-4; D perhaps matches TRBD1 (5 bases). CDR3 length equals 14 residues. CDR1 is SNHLY and CDR2 is FYNNEI in the germline V gene. V gave up 8 bases and J gave up 4 bases, with 14 bases separating them. The CDR3 reads CASHGTALNEKLFF. CDR3 DNA: TGTGCCAGCCACGGGACTGCGCTTAATGAAAAACTGTTTTTT.

The chain combines TRBV7-9 with TRBJ2-2, with D unresolved. The germline V and J ends were trimmed by 4 bases and 6 bases, with 9 bases remaining between them. The CDR3 has 13 amino acids. From germline, CDR1 is SEHNR and CDR2 FQNEAQ (reference sequence). CDR3 DNA sequence: TGTGCCAGCAGCTCCCCTCTATCCGGGGAGCTGTTTTTT. Amino acids: CASSSPLSGELFF. The whole variable domain, remainder taken from reference TRBV7-9 and TRBJ2-2, is DTGVSQNPRHKITKRGQNVTFRCDPISEHNRLYWYRQTLGQGPEFLTYFQNEAQLEKSRLLSDRFSAERPKGSFSTLEIQRTEQGDSAMYLCASSSPLSGELFFGEGSRLTVL.

The chain carries TRBV28 and TRBJ1-4, with D possibly TRBD1 on 5 matching bases. The germline gives CDR1 MDHEN, CDR2 SYDVKM. Trimming took 1 base from V and 8 from J, leaving 11 bases between them. The CDR3 spans 14 residues. The CDR3 loop is CASSLSGRTEKLFF. In DNA, the CDR3 is TGTGCCAGCAGTTTATCAGGGAGAACCGAAAAACTGTTTTTT. The full variable domain, its missing parts supplied by reference TRBV28 and TRBJ1-4, is DVKVTQSSRYLVKRTGEKVFLECVQDMDHENMFWYRQDPGLGLRLIYFSYDVKMKEKGDIPEGYSVSREKKERFSLILESASTNQTSMYLCASSLSGRTEKLFFGSGTQLSVL.

This CDR3 is CASREWTGPTGELFF. Written as DNA, the CDR3 is TGTGCCAGTAGGGAATGGACAGGTCCCACCGGGGAGCTGTTTTTT. The rearrangement joins TRBV19 to TRBJ2-2, with TRBD1 identical over 7 bases. The V gene end was trimmed by 6 bases and the J gene end by 4 bases; junction bases not matched to a gene: 8. The V gene's germline CDR1 is LNHDA and CDR2 SQIVND (reference sequence). CDR3 length equals 15 residues. Full variable domain (outside the CDR3, taken from reference TRBV19 and TRBJ2-2): DGGITQSPKYLFRKEGQNVTLSCEQNLNHDAMYWYRQDPGQGLRLIYYSQIVNDFQKGDIAEGYSVSREKKESFPLTVTSAQKNPTAFYLCASREWTGPTGELFFGEGSRLTVL.

This chain links TRBV27 with TRBJ2-5; D is ambiguous. There are 16 residues in the CDR3. V lost 4 bases, J lost 4 bases, and 19 bases lay in between. The germline CDR1 and CDR2 sequences are MNHEY and SMNVEV (reference sequence). The CDR3 nucleotides read TGTGCCAGCAGTTCCTATGCGACCCTCTCGGCAGAGACCCAGTACTTC. Residues: CASSSYATLSAETQYF.

The V gene is TRBV7-9, the J gene TRBJ2-5, with D possibly called TRBD1 or TRBD2 (5 bases each). V shed 1 base and J shed 5 bases, with 11 bases lying between them. This CDR3 is built from 14 residues. CDR1 is SEHNR and CDR2 is FQNEAQ in the germline V gene (reference sequence). The CDR3 protein is CASSLGGGFETQYF. Written as DNA, the CDR3 is TGTGCCAGCAGCTTAGGGGGCGGGTTCGAGACCCAGTACTTC.

The chain carries TRBV5-1 and TRBJ1-6; D gene uncertain. Trimming removed 0 bases at V and 6 bases at J, with 10 bases between. The CDR3 covers 15 residues. CDR1 and CDR2 (germline): SGHRS, YFSETQ. Here the CDR3 DNA reads TGCGCCAGCAGCTTGGTGGCCACGGGTAATTCACCCCTCCACTTT. Protein sequence: CASSLVATGNSPLHF.

In this sample, this clone turned up a few times. The V call is TRBV7-9, the J call TRBJ2-4; weak D call: TRBD2 (6 bases). The CDR3 sequence is 15 residues long. CDR1 and CDR2 from the germline V gene are SEHNR and FQNEAQ (reference sequence). Trimming removed 1 base at V and 3 bases at J, with 10 bases between. CDR3 in DNA: TGTGCCAGCAGCTTAGGACTAGAGGGCAAAAACATTCAGTACTTC. The encoded protein is CASSLGLEGKNIQYF.